Below, 21 T cell receptor beta chains from the same sample are listed, as sequenced in a study of graft-versus-host responses after intestinal transplantation. These receptors are not linked to any known antigen. Sequenced by immunoSEQ multiplex PCR; TCRdb stores in-frame clones only, minus some. The sample carries roughly 80,000 clones, 87% recorded once. The starting material was unstimulated CD8+ T cells sorted from spleen or lymph node cells, obtained before transplant. Receptors originate from a human donor who was the organ donor for an intestinal transplant.

V is TRBV6-4 and J is TRBJ2-1; TRBD1 matches 10 bases. Germline CDR1 and CDR2: MRHNA and SNTAGT. The CDR3 has 15 residues. The V and J ends lost 0 bases and 6 bases, in that order; junction bases with no gene match: 2. The CDR3 is CASSDSRTGGNEQFF. The DNA of the CDR3 is TGTGCCAGCAGTGACTCCAGGACAGGGGGCAATGAGCAGTTCTTC.

This clone was found once. The V call is TRBV9, the J call TRBJ1-2; D ambiguous. Germline V gene lookup returns CDR1 SGDLS and CDR2 YYNGEE. The CDR3 runs 14 residues. V was trimmed by 2 bases and J by 3 bases, leaving 11 bases between them. The CDR3 DNA reads as TGTGCCAGCAGCGTGGGCAGTCACCACTATGGCTACACCTTC. It encodes CASSVGSHHYGYTF. Full variable domain (rest looked up from reference TRBV9 and TRBJ1-2): DSGVTQTPKHLITATGQRVTLRCSPRSGDLSVYWYQQSLDQGLQFLIQYYNGEERAKGNILERFSAQQFPDLHSELNLSSLELGDSALYFCASSVGSHHYGYTFGSGTRLTVV.

The chain joins TRBV28 to TRBJ2-7, with 7 nucleotides matching TRBD2. The CDR3 is 21 amino acids. Unmatched junction bases numbered 29, after V lost 6 bases and J lost 3 bases. Per germline, CDR1 MDHEN and CDR2 SYDVKM. CDR3 sequence (DNA): TGTGCCAGCAGCACGTTACGACCACCGGGACCCGGGCTGAGCGGGGTCTACGAGCAGTACTTC. Translating gives CASSTLRPPGPGLSGVYEQYF.

This chain uses TRBV30 with TRBJ2-5; D call uncertain. Germline values: CDR1 GTSNPN, CDR2 SVGIG (reference sequence). This CDR3 is built from 12 residues. V was shortened by 0 bases and J by 5 bases, with 7 bases between the two germline ends. CDR3 bases: TGTGCCTGGAGTGTATATGCCGAGACCCAGTACTTC. Its translation is CAWSVYAETQYF.

This clone has a handful of counts. This sequence joins TRBV6-5 and TRBJ1-5, with unresolved D. The CDR3 extends over 13 amino acids. V lost 5 bases and J 7 bases, leaving 12 bases between the germline ends. Germline values: CDR1 MNHEY, CDR2 SVGAGI. The CDR3 loop is CASSPGPHQPQHF. DNA of the CDR3: TGTGCCAGCAGTCCGGGCCCCCACCAGCCCCAGCATTTT.

The chain couples TRBV15 to TRBJ1-1; no clear D gene. CDR1 LNHNV and CDR2 YYDKDF come from the germline V gene (reference sequence). The CDR3 totals 11 residues. Trimming shortened V by 3 bases and J by 8 bases, and 7 bases separated the two germline ends. The CDR3 nucleotides are TGTGCCACCAGCAGTCTAAGAGAAGCTTTCTTT. Encoded protein: CATSSLREAFF.

V gene TRBV6-4 combines with J gene TRBJ2-1, with 9 bases that match TRBD1. The V and J ends lost 5 bases and 4 bases, in that order; junction bases with no gene match: 6. Per the germline V gene, CDR1 is MRHNA and CDR2 is SNTAGT. The CDR3 has 15 amino acids. This CDR3 is CASSRTGQGYNEQFF. CDR3 bases: TGTGCCAGCAGTCGCACGGGACAGGGTTACAATGAGCAGTTCTTC.

The V gene is TRBV2, the J gene TRBJ2-7, with unresolved D. Trimming pared 10 bases from V and 6 bases from J, leaving 10 bases between. This CDR3 has 10 residues. Germline V gene sequence: CDR1 SNHLY, CDR2 FYNNEI. The CDR3 protein is CATGRLEQYF. The CDR3 DNA is TGTGCCACCGGACGGCTCGAGCAGTACTTC.

The genes are TRBV2 and TRBJ1-1, with D unresolved. V was shortened by 8 bases and J by 6 bases, with 7 bases between the two germline ends. Germline assignment: CDR1 SNHLY and CDR2 FYNNEI. The CDR3 runs to 10 residues. The CDR3 region is CASYGPEAFF. Here the CDR3 DNA reads TGTGCCAGCTATGGGCCTGAAGCTTTCTTT.

A note on this clone: At the DNA level, this CDR3 is encoded by other sequences in the same sample as well. This chain connects TRBV19 to TRBJ2-2; unclear D gene. The germline V and J ends were trimmed by 6 bases and 6 bases, with 8 bases remaining between them. Germline CDR1 reads LNHDA; CDR2 reads SQIVND (reference sequence). The CDR3 extends over 12 amino acids. The DNA for the CDR3 is TGTGCCAGTAGCATCCCCGCCGGGGAGCTGTTTTTT. Translation: CASSIPAGELFF. Full variable domain (missing parts from reference TRBV19 and TRBJ2-2): DGGITQSPKYLFRKEGQNVTLSCEQNLNHDAMYWYRQDPGQGLRLIYYSQIVNDFQKGDIAEGYSVSREKKESFPLTVTSAQKNPTAFYLCASSIPAGELFFGEGSRLTVL.

The V call is TRBV5-8, the J call TRBJ1-5; D remains ambiguous. With 7 bases removed from V and 0 bases from J, the gap between germline ends came to 8 bases. CDR1 and CDR2 (germline): SGHTS, YDEGEE. This CDR3 is 13 amino acids long. CDR3 sequence: CASGRDSNQPQHF. For the CDR3, the DNA is TGTGCCAGCGGCCGGGATAGCAATCAGCCCCAGCATTTT. Full variable domain (missing parts from reference TRBV5-8 and TRBJ1-5): EAGVTQSPTHLIKTRGQQATLRCSPISGHTSVYWYQQALGLGLQFLLWYDEGEERNRGNFPPRFSGRQFPNYSSELNVNALELEDSALYLCASGRDSNQPQHFGDGTRLSIL.

The DNA for the CDR3 is TGTGCCAGCAGCTTAGCTACGACACATGGGGACACTGAAGCTTTCTTT. Its translation: CASSLATTHGDTEAFF. J is TRBJ1-1 and V is TRBV11-3; unclear D gene. CDR3 length: 16 residues. Deletions cut 1 base from V and 3 bases from J, with 15 bases between. The germline V gene has CDR1 SGHNT and CDR2 YENEEA.

The chain has TRBV7-9 and TRBJ2-1; 10 bases fit TRBD2. V shed 3 bases and J 6 bases; nucleotides not matched to a gene: 11. CDR1 is SEHNR and CDR2 is FQNEAQ in the germline V gene (reference sequence). The CDR3 is 17 amino acids. The CDR3 DNA reads as TGTGCCAGCAGCTTCCCGGCAGCGGGGGGGCCGATCAATGAGCAGTTCTTC. This sequence encodes CASSFPAAGGPINEQFF.

V and J are TRBV9 and TRBJ2-5; TRBD1 matches at 9 bases. The DNA end is more similar to TRBJ2-7, so the J call may be wrong. The length of the CDR3 is 14 residues. CDR1 and CDR2 from the germline V gene are SGDLS and YYNGEE. The DNA for the CDR3 is TGTGCCAGCAGCCCCCGGGACAGGGCGTACGAGCAGTACTTC. Its translation: CASSPRDRAYEQYF.

The chain uses TRBV9 and TRBJ2-1, with 8 bases that match TRBD2. V shed 0 bases and J 5 bases; nucleotides not matched to a gene: 4. The V gene's germline CDR1 is SGDLS and CDR2 YYNGEE. The CDR3 extends over 15 amino acids. CDR3 nucleotide sequence: TGTGCCAGCAGCGTAGCGGGCGGGGGGAACAATGAGCAGTTCTTC. It yields the protein CASSVAGGGNNEQFF.

J is TRBJ2-5 and V is TRBV6-6, with D perhaps matching TRBD1 or TRBD2 (5 bases each). The V end was cut by 7 bases, the J end by 5 bases, with 14 bases between. Germline CDR1 reads MNHNY; CDR2 reads SVGAGI (reference sequence). The CDR3 has 13 residues. CDR3 sequence reads: CASTKGPTETQYF. Here the CDR3 DNA reads TGTGCCAGCACCAAGGGACCCACGGAGACCCAGTACTTC.

V and J are TRBV4-1 and TRBJ2-7; D remains unclear. CDR1 MGHRA and CDR2 YSYEKL come from the germline V gene. The V end was cut by 1 base, the J end by 2 bases, with 9 bases between. This CDR3 has 14 amino acids. The CDR3 region is CASSQVGLAYEQYF. The CDR3 bases are TGCGCCAGCAGCCAAGTAGGTCTAGCCTACGAGCAGTACTTC.

The count of this clone is one. The V and J genes are TRBV5-6 and TRBJ2-7; D call uncertain. This CDR3 spans 13 amino acids. Germline V gene lookup returns CDR1 SGHDT and CDR2 YYEEEE. V gave up 4 bases and J gave up 0 bases, with 8 bases separating them. The CDR3 sequence is CASSPTNSYEQYF. The CDR3 DNA reads TGTGCCAGCAGCCCCACAAACTCCTACGAGCAGTACTTC.

The chain uses TRBV5-1 and TRBJ2-1; D may be TRBD1 (6 bases). The ends were cut back, 4 bases at V and 4 bases at J, with 18 bases in the middle. The CDR3 is 16 residues long. Looked up from germline, CDR1 is SGHRS and CDR2 is YFSETQ. CDR3 DNA sequence: TGCGCCAGCAGCCAATTCCTCACGGACAGTTACAATGAGCAGTTCTTC. Translated, it gives CASSQFLTDSYNEQFF.

This rearrangement joins TRBV27 to TRBJ2-1, with TRBD2 identical over 13 bases. This CDR3 is 15 amino acids long. CDR1 and CDR2 from the germline V gene are MNHEY and SMNVEV (reference sequence). V shed 2 bases, J shed 9 bases, and the junction held 4 bases outside the gene matches. The CDR3, as DNA: TGTGCCAGCAGTTTAGGGACTAGCGGGATGGGTGAGCAGTTCTTC. Translated, it gives CASSLGTSGMGEQFF.

The chain has TRBV14 and TRBJ2-1, with a tentative D call TRBD2 (6 bases). CDR1 and CDR2 from the germline V gene are SGHDN and FVKESK. Deletions cut 6 bases from V and 6 bases from J, with 18 bases between. The length of the CDR3 is 15 residues. CDR3 amino acids: CASSPTAGPLNEQFF. For the CDR3, the DNA is TGTGCCAGCAGTCCGACGGCGGGGCCCCTCAATGAGCAGTTCTTC.